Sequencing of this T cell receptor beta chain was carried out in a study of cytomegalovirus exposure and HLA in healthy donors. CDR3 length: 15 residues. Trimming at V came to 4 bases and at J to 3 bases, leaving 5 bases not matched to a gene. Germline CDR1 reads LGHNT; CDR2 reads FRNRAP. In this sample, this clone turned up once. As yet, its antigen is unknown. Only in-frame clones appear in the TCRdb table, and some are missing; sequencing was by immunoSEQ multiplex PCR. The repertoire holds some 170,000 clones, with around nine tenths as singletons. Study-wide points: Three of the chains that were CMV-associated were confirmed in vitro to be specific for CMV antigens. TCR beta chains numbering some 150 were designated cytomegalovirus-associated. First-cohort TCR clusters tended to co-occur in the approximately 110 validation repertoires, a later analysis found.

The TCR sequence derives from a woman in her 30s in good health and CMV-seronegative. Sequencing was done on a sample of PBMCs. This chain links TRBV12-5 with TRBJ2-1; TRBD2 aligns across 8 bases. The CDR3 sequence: CASGYGLAGYNEQFF. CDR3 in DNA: TGTGCTAGTGGTTACGGCCTAGCGGGCTACAATGAGCAGTTCTTC.